This TCR beta chain was profiled in a study of Ad26.COV2.S vaccination and SARS-CoV-2 variants. Across the study: Into the muscle, Ad26.COV2.S was dosed once or twice, 56 days apart.

CDR1 LNHDA and CDR2 SQIVND come from the germline V gene (reference sequence). V shed 7 bases and J shed 7 bases, with 10 bases lying between them. This CDR3 has 12 amino acids. Profiling relied on immunoSEQ multiplex PCR, and the TCRdb table lists in-frame clones only, not all of them. The sample lists more than 300,000 clones; 86% were seen once. This clone was observed once. Documented treatment: 15 to 20 received Ad26.COV2.S at low or high dose, single or two shots; about 5 received placebo; per-sample allocation not given. Collection of the samples took place on day 63 after the first injection of vaccine or placebo.

This clonotype was obtained from a person between 18 and 59 years old who received the Ad26.COV2.S COVID-19 vaccine or a placebo. The sample was peripheral blood, taken in a trial of Ad26.COV2.S vaccine versus placebo. This chain joins TRBV19 and TRBJ2-2; the D is unclear. The CDR3 DNA follows: TGTGCCAGTACCGCTAATGTCGGGGAGCTGTTTTTT. Translated, it gives CASTANVGELFF.